These 10 T cell receptor beta chains share one sample of origin, sequenced in a study of T cell repertoires in cytomegalovirus infection. TCRdb redid the calling of the reads with MiXCR, one entry per CDR3 protein. The sample contains approximately 170,000 distinct CDR3 sequences, 15% to 20% of which appear only once. Input material: CD8+ T cells from PBMCs. All receptors come from a human donor in good health (CMV status not recorded). Some clones in this sample may be carry-over from other donors' samples.

The gene calls are TRBV7-6 and TRBJ2-3, with 10 nucleotides matching TRBD2. V trimming: 5 bases; J trimming: 8 bases; junction bases outside the gene matches: 16. CDR1 and CDR2 from the germline V gene are SGHVS and FNYEAQ. The CDR3 sequence is 17 residues long. CDR3 bases: TGTGCCAGCAGCGTTCGAGCTCAGCGGGGGGGCTCTGGTACGCAGTATTTT. Amino acid sequence: CASSVRAQRGGSGTQYF. The full variable domain, completed using reference TRBV7-6 and TRBJ2-3, is GAGVSQSPRYKVTKRGQDVALRCDPISGHVSLYWYRQALGQGPEFLTYFNYEAQQDKSGLPNDRFSAERPEGSISTLTIQRTEQRDSAMYRCASSVRAQRGGSGTQYFGPGTRLTVL.

The chain employs TRBV14 and TRBJ1-6, with D possibly TRBD1 on 6 matching bases. The CDR3 runs 17 residues. Germline lookup yields CDR1 SGHDN and CDR2 FVKESK. Trimming shortened V by 2 bases and J by 5 bases, and 16 bases separated the two germline ends. The CDR3 spells CASSQQGIASHNSPLHF. In nucleotides, the CDR3 is TGTGCCAGCAGCCAACAGGGGATAGCCAGTCATAATTCACCCCTCCACTTT.

This clonotype was detected a few times. The CDR3 is CAISESTGTDNEQFF. The CDR3 coding sequence is TGTGCCATCAGTGAGTCGACAGGGACAGACAATGAGCAGTTCTTC. The J gene is TRBJ2-1, the V gene TRBV10-3; 7 bases fit TRBD1. CDR1 and CDR2 (germline): ENHRY, SYGVKD. V dropped 0 bases and J dropped 5; count of bases not matched to a gene: 4. The CDR3 runs 15 residues.

The chain recombines TRBV18 with TRBJ2-7; TRBD1 matches at 8 bases. The V gene end was trimmed by 5 bases and the J gene end by 0 bases; junction bases not matched to a gene: 3. This CDR3 contains 14 residues. Germline CDR1 KGHSH, CDR2 LQKENI. For the CDR3, the DNA is TGTGCCAGCTCAGTAGGACAGGGCTCCTACGAGCAGTACTTC. Residues: CASSVGQGSYEQYF.

The chain has TRBV7-2 and TRBJ2-6; D gene unclear. Germline CDR1 reads SGHTA; CDR2 reads FQGNSA. V lost 3 bases to trimming and J lost 0 bases, with 24 bases between them. The CDR3 spans 21 residues. The CDR3 here is CASSFDSGTYYERSGANVLTF. The CDR3 nucleotides are TGTGCCAGCAGCTTTGATAGTGGTACTTACTACGAGCGCTCTGGGGCCAACGTCCTGACTTTC.

This clonotype was detected a few times. This chain connects TRBV24-1 to TRBJ2-7; D ambiguous. Germline V lookup: CDR1 KGHDR, CDR2 SFDVKD. V was cut by 0 bases and J by 4 bases, with 9 bases left in between. The CDR3 runs to 14 residues. This CDR3 is CATSDLRVGYEQYF. DNA of the CDR3: TGTGCCACCAGTGATTTGAGAGTGGGATACGAGCAGTACTTC.

The sample holds a few counts of this clonotype. The chain links TRBV7-9 to TRBJ2-5; possibly TRBD2 for D (7 bases). V dropped 5 bases and J dropped 5 bases, with 15 bases sitting between them. The CDR3 contains 14 residues. Germline assignment: CDR1 SEHNR and CDR2 FQNEAQ (reference sequence). As DNA, the CDR3 is TGTGCCAGCAGCCCCCTGGGGGGGCGGGAGACCCAGTACTTC. Its protein is CASSPLGGRETQYF. Full variable domain (missing parts from reference TRBV7-9 and TRBJ2-5): DTGVSQNPRHKITKRGQNVTFRCDPISEHNRLYWYRQTLGQGPEFLTYFQNEAQLEKSRLLSDRFSAERPKGSFSTLEIQRTEQGDSAMYLCASSPLGGRETQYFGPGTRLLVL.

This chain uses TRBV20-1 with TRBJ2-7; D could derive from TRBD1 or TRBD2 (6 bases each). The CDR3 consists of 14 residues. Per germline, CDR1 DFQATT and CDR2 SNEGSKA (reference sequence). Trimming stripped 0 bases from V and 2 bases from J, with 11 bases between. For the CDR3, the DNA is TGCAGTGCTAGAGAAAGGGGGGACGCCTACGAGCAGTACTTC. Its protein product is CSARERGDAYEQYF.

The chain couples TRBV20-1 to TRBJ2-7, with unresolved D. With 3 bases removed from V and 0 bases from J, the gap between germline ends came to 9 bases. The CDR3 has 13 amino acids. Germline V gene lookup returns CDR1 DFQATT and CDR2 SNEGSKA (reference sequence). The chain's CDR3 is CSASVQSSYEQYF. The CDR3 DNA follows: TGCAGTGCTAGTGTACAGAGCTCCTACGAGCAGTACTTC.

V gene TRBV29-1 combines with J gene TRBJ2-5, with D maybe TRBD2 (6 bases). Per the germline V gene, CDR1 is SQVTM and CDR2 is ANQGSEA. Deletions cut 2 bases from V and 2 bases from J, with 12 bases between. The CDR3 has 14 residues. CDR3 loop: CSVERAGLQETQYF. Here the CDR3 DNA reads TGCAGCGTTGAACGGGCGGGGCTACAAGAGACCCAGTACTTC. Full variable domain (outside the CDR3, taken from reference TRBV29-1 and TRBJ2-5): SAVISQKPSRDICQRGTSLTIQCQVDSQVTMMFWYRQQPGQSLTLIATANQGSEATYESGFVIDKFPISRPNLTFSTLTVSNMSPEDSSIYLCSVERAGLQETQYFGPGTRLLVL.